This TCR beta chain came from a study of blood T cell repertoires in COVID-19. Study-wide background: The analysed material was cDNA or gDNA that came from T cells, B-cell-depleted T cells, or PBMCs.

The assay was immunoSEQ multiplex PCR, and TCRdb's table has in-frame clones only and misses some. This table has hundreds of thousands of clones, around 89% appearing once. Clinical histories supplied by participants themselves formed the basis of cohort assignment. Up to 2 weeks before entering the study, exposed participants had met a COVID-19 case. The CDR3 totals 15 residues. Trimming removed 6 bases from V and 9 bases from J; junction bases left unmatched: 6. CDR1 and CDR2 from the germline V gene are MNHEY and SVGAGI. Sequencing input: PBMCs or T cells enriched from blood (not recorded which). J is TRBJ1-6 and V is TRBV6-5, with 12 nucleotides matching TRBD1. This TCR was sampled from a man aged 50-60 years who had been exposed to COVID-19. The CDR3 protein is CASSSMGQGASPLHF. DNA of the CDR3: TGTGCCAGCAGCAGCATGGGACAGGGGGCTTCACCCCTCCACTTT.